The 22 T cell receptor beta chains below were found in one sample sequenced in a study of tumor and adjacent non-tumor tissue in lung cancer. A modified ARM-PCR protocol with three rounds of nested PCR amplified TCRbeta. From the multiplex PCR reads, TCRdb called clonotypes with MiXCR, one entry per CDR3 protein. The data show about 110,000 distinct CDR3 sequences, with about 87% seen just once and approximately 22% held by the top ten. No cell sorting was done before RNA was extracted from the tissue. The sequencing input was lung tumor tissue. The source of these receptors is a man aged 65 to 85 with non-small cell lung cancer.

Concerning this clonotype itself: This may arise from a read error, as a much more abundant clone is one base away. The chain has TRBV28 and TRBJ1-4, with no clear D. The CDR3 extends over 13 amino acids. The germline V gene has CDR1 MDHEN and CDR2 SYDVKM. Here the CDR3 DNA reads TGTGTCAGCAACCGGGTTTATAATGAAAAACTGTTTTTT. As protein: CVSNRVYNEKLFF. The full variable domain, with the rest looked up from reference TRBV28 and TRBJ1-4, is DVKVTQSSRYLVKRTGEKVFLECVQDMDHENMFWYRQDPGLGLRLIYFSYDVKMKEKGDIPEGYSVSREKKERFSLILESASTNQTSMYLCVSNRVYNEKLFFGSGTQLSVL.

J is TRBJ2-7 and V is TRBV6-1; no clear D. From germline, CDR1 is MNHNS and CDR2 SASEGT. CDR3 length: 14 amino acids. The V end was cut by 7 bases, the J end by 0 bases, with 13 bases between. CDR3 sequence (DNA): TGTGCCAGCACTCAGATAGACAACTCCTACGAGCAGTACTTC. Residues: CASTQIDNSYEQYF.

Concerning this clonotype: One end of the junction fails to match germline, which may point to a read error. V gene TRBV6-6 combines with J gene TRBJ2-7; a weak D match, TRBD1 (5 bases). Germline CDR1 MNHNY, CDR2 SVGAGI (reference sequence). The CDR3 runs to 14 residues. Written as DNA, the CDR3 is TGTGCCAGCAATTACCAGGGCAGGGCATACGAGCAGTACTTC. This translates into CASNYQGRAYEQYF.

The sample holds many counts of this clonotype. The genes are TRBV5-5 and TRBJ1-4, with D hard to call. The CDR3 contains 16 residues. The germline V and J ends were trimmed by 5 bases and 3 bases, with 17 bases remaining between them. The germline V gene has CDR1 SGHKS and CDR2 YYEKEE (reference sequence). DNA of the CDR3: TGTGCCAGCAGACGCCGGTTGGGAGCTGCTAATGAAAAACTGTTTTTT. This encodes CASRRRLGAANEKLFF. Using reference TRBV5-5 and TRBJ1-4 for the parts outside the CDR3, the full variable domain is DAGVTQSPTHLIKTRGQQVTLRCSPISGHKSVSWYQQVLGQGPQFIFQYYEKEERGRGNFPDRFSARQFPNYSSELNVNALLLGDSALYLCASRRRLGAANEKLFFGSGTQLSVL.

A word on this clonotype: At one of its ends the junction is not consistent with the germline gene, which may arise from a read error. The CDR3 sequence is CASCLQGFSDTQYF. DNA for the CDR3: TGTGCCAGCTGCTTACAGGGGTTCTCAGATACGCAATATTTT. The V call is TRBV11-2, the J call TRBJ2-3; TRBD1 aligns across 7 bases. Germline CDR1 is SGHAT and CDR2 is FQNNGV. The CDR3 runs 14 residues.

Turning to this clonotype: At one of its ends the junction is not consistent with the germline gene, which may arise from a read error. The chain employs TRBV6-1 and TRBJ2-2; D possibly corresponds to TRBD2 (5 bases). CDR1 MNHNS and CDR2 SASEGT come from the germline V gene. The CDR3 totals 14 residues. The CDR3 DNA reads TGTGCCAGCAGTGAATTGAAGGGCACCGGGGAGCTATTTTTT. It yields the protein CASSELKGTGELFF.

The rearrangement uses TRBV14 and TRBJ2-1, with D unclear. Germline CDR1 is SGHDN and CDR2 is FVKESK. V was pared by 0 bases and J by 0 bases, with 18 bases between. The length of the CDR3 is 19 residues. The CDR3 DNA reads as TGTGCCAGCAGCCAAGAGTTCCTACAACAAGTCAACTCCTACAATGAGCAGTTCTTC. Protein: CASSQEFLQQVNSYNEQFF.

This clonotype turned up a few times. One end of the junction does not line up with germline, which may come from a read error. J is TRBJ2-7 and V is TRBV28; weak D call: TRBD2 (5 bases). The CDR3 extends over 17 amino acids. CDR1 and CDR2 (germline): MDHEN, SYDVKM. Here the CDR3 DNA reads TGTGCCAACAGTTTATTCACCCCTAGTGGGAGTAGCTACGAGCAGTACTTC. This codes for CANSLFTPSGSSYEQYF.

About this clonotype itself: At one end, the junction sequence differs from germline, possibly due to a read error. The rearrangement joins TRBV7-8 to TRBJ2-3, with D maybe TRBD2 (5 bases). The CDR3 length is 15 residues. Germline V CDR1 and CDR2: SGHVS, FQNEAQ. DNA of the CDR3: TGTGCCAGCAGCTTGCTGGCGTCTAGCATAGATACGCAGTATTTT. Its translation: CASSLLASSIDTQYF.

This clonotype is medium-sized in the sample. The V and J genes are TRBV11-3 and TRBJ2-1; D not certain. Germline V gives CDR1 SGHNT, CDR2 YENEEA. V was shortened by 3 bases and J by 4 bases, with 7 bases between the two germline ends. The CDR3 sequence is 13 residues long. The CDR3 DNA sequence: TGTGCCAGCAGCTTGGTACAGTACAATGAGCAGTTCTTC. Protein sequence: CASSLVQYNEQFF.

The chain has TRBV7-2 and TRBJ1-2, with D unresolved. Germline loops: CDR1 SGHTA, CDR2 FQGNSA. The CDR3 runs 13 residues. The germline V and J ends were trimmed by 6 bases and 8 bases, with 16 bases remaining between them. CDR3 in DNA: TGTACCAGCAGTTCGACCCTGATCGGAGGCTACACCTTC. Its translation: CTSSSTLIGGYTF.

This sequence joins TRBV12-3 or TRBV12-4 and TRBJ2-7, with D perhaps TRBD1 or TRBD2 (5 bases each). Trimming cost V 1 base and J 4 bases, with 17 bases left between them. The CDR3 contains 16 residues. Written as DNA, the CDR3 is TGTGCCAGCAGTTTAGATTGGGGGAGACTGTATTACGAGCAGTACTTC. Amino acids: CASSLDWGRLYYEQYF.

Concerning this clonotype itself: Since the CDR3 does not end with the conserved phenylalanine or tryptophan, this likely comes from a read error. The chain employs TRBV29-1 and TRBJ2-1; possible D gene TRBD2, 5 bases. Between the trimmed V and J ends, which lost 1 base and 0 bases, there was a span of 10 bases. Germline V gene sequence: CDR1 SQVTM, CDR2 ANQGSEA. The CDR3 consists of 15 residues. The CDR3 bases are TGCAGCGTTGAAGGAAGCGGTTGCTCCTACAATGAGCAGTTCTCC. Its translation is CSVEGSGCSYNEQFS.

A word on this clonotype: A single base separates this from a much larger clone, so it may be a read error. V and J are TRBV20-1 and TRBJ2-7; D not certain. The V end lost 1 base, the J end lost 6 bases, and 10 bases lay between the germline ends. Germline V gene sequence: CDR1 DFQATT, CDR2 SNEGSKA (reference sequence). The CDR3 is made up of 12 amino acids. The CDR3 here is CSARGWAGEQYF. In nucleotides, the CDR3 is TGCAGTGCTAGAGGATGGGCAGGCGAGCAGTACTTC.

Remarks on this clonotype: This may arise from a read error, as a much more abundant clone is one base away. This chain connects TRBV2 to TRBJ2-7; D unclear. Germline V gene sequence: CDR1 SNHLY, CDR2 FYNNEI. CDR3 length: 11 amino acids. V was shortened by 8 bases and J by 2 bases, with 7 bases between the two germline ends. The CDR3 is CASHYPYEQYF. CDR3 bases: TGTGCCAGCCACTACCCCTACGAGCAGTACTTC.

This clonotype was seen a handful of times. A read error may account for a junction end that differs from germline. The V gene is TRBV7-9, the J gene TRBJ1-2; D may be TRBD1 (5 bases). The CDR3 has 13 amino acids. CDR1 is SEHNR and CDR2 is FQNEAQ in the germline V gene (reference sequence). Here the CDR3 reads CAISGGVNYGYTF. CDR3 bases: TGTGCCATCAGCGGGGGGGTTAACTATGGCTACACCTTC. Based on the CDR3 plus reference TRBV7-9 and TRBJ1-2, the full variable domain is DTGVSQNPRHKITKRGQNVTFRCDPISEHNRLYWYRQTLGQGPEFLTYFQNEAQLEKSRLLSDRFSAERPKGSFSTLEIQRTEQGDSAMYLCAISGGVNYGYTFGSGTRLTVV.

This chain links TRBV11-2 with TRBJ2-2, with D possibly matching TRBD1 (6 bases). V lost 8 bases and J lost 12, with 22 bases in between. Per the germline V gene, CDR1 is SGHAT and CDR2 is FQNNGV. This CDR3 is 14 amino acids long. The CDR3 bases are TGTGCCAGCGGCCTGGACAGTCAGTCCAGGAAGCTGTTTTTT. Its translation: CASGLDSQSRKLFF. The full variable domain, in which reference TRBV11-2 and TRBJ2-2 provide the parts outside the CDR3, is EAGVAQSPRYKIIEKRQSVAFWCNPISGHATLYWYQQILGQGPKLLIQFQNNGVVDDSQLPKDRFSAERLKGVDSTLKIQPAKLEDSAVYLCASGLDSQSRKLFFGEGSRLTVL.

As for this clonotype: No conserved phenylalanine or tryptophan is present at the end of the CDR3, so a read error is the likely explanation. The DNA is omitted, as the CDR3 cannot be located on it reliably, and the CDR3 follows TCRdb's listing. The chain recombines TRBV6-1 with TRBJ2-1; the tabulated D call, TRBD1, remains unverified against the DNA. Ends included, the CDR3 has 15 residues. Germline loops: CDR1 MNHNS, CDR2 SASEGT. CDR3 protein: CASSDPGQLNNEQLY.

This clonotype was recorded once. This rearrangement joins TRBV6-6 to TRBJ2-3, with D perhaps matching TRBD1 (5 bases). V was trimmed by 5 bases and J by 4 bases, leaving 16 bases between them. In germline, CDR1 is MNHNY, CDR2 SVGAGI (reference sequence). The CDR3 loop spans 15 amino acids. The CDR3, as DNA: TGTGCCAGCAGTCACTGGCAGGGCAGGGCAGATACGCAGTATTTT. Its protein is CASSHWQGRADTQYF.

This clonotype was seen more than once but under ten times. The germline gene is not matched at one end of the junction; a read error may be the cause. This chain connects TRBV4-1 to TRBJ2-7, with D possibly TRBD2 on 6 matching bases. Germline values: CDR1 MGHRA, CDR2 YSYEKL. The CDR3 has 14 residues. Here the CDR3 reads CASSLGLRSYEQYF. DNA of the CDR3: TGCGCCAGCAGCCTGGGACTGCGCTCCTACGAGCAGTATTTC.

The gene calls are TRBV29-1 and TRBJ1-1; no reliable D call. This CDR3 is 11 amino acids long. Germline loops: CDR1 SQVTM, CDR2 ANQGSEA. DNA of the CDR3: TGCAGTGTGGCCCGAACCACTGAAGCTTTCTTT. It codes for CSVARTTEAFF.

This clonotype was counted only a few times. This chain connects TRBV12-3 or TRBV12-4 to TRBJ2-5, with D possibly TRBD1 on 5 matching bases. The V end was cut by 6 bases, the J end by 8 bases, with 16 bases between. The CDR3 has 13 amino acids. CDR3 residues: CASRPRQGSTQYF. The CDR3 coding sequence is TGTGCCAGCAGACCCAGGCAGGGCTCCACCCAGTACTTC.